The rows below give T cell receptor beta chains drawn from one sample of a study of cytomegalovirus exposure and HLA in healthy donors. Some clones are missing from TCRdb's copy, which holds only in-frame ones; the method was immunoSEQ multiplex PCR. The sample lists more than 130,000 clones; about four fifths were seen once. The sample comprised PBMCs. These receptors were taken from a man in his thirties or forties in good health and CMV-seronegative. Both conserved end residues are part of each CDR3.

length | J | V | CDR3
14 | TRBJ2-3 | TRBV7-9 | CATAGGAVTDTQYF
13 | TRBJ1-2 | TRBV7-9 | CASSQAGPYGYTF
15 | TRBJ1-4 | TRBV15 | CATSRAAQGGEKLFF
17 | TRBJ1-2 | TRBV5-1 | CASSTRTGGLGWDGYTF
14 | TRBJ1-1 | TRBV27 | CASSLQFMNTEAFF
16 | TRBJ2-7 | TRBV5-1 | CASSLTGTGLAYEQYF
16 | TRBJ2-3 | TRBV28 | CASRLRGTSRSDTQYF
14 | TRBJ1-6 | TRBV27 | CASRSTGVGSPLHF
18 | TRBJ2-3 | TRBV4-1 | CASSPNSESAAGTDTQYF
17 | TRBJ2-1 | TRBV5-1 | CASRGGLAGSSYNEQFF
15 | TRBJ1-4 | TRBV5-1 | CASSPWDRGDEKLFF
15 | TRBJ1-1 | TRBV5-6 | CASSSGDRVGTEAFF
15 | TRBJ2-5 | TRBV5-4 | CASSPRTGGQETQYF
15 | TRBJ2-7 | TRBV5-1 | CASSAASGRIYEQYF
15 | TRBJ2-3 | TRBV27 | CASSLAGTLGDTQYF
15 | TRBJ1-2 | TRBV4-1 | CASSPLGQGAYRYTF
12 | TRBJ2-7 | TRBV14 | CASHHGAYEQYF
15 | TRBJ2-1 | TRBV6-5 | CASSYSGSSYNEQFF
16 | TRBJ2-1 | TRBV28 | CASSLATGASYNEQFF
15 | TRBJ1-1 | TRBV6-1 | CASSMGFGGNTEAFF
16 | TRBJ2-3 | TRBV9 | CASSVAPGESTDTQYF
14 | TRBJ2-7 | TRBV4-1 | CASSQVDRVHEQYF
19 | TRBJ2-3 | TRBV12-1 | CASSFPVRLAGNYTDTQYF
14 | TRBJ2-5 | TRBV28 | CASSLSGSQETQYF
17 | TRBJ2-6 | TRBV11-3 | CASSRGQGTAGANVLTF
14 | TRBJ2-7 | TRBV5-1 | CASSAGTGSYEQYF
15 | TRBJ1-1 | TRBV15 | CATSRDLGARTEAFF
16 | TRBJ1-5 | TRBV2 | CASSDLRTGGDQPQHF
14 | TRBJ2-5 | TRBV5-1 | CASSLVRDLETQYF
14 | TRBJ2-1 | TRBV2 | CASSEWRELGEQFF
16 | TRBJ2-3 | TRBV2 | CASSKGAGDLTDTQYF
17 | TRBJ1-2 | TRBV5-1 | CASSLAQGSDLNYGYTF
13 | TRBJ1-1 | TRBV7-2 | CASSSRVDTEAFF
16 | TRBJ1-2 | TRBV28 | CASSFPDRGGRDGYTF
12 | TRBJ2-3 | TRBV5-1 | CASSLPADTQYF
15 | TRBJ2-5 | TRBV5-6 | CASSPMGGVRETQYF
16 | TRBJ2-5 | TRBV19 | CASSIPLTGGQETQYF
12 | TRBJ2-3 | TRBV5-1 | CASSPSTDTQYF
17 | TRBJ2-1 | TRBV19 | CASSTGTSGRGYNEQFF
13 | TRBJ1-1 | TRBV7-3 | CASSYAGGTEAFF
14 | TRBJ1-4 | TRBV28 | CASSLGGRGEGLFF
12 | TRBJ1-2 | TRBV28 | CASRTPKSGYTF
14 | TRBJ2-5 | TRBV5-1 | CASSVGQGAETQYF
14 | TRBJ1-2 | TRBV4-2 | CASSHLEGNYGYTF
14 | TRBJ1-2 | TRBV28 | CASRGDSPTDGYTF
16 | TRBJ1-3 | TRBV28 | CASSLGYSLSGNTIYF
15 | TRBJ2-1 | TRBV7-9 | CASSLGGGAFNEQFF
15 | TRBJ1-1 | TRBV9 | CASTPHPGAYTEAFF
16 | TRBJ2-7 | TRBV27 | CASSLPDSRSSYEQYF
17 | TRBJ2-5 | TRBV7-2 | CASSLLGGGSPLETQYF
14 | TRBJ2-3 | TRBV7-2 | CASSETSGRITQYF
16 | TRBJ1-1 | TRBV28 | CASSRPGTGGGAEAFF
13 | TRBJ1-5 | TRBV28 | CASSTGGNQPQHF
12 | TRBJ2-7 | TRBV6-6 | CASSQSGYEQYF
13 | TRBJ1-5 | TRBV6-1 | CASRGGPNQPQHF
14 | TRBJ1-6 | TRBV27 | CASSLTGIGSPLHF
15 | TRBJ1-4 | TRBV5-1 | CASSLATGAGEKLFF
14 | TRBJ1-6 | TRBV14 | CASSQDWADSPLHF
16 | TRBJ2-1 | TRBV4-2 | CASSQVLGQGHNEQFF